Below are 16 T cell receptor beta chains sequenced from a single sample in a study of T cell responses to AZD1222 COVID-19 vaccine. Profiling relied on immunoSEQ multiplex PCR, and the TCRdb table lists in-frame clones only, not all of them. The repertoire holds about 27,000 clones, with 92% as singletons. The sequences come from peripheral blood, collected 28 days after the second AZD1222 dose. The receptors derive from an adult who received the AZD1222 COVID-19 vaccine.

The chain combines TRBV2 with TRBJ2-6; D is ambiguous. The germline V gene has CDR1 SNHLY and CDR2 FYNNEI. The V gene lost 7 bases and the J gene lost 4 bases, with 8 bases spanning the gap. This CDR3 is 13 amino acids long. This CDR3 is CASNRAGANVLTF. CDR3 nucleotide sequence: TGTGCCAGCAACAGAGCCGGGGCCAACGTCCTGACTTTC.

The rearrangement uses TRBV5-1 and TRBJ2-1; D unresolved. The CDR3 contains 13 residues. Germline CDR1 reads SGHRS; CDR2 reads YFSETQ. Trimming removed 6 bases from V and 0 bases from J, with 7 bases in between. CDR3 protein: CASNGPSYNEQFF. The CDR3 DNA follows: TGCGCCAGCAATGGCCCCTCCTACAATGAGCAGTTCTTC.

The V call is TRBV28, the J call TRBJ1-1; D possibly corresponds to TRBD1 (6 bases). There are 14 residues in the CDR3. In germline, CDR1 is MDHEN, CDR2 SYDVKM. With 8 bases removed from V and 2 bases from J, the gap between germline ends came to 15 bases. CDR3 amino acids: CASGRGGANTEAFF. CDR3 nucleotides: TGTGCCAGCGGGAGGGGGGGAGCCAACACTGAAGCTTTCTTT. The complete variable domain, with remaining parts taken from reference TRBV28 and TRBJ1-1, reads DVKVTQSSRYLVKRTGEKVFLECVQDMDHENMFWYRQDPGLGLRLIYFSYDVKMKEKGDIPEGYSVSREKKERFSLILESASTNQTSMYLCASGRGGANTEAFFGQGTRLTVV.

The J gene is TRBJ2-5, the V gene TRBV9, with 9 bases matching TRBD2. Germline CDR1 reads SGDLS; CDR2 reads YYNGEE. Trimming cost V 2 bases and J 4 bases; bases outside gene matches: 6. The CDR3 consists of 15 residues. CDR3 amino acids: CASSVYWTSAETQYF. The CDR3 DNA follows: TGTGCCAGCAGCGTTTACTGGACTAGCGCAGAGACCCAGTACTTC.

The CDR3 reads CATSDFRDSGYTF. Here the CDR3 DNA reads TGTGCCACCAGTGATTTTAGAGACAGTGGCTACACCTTC. V and J are TRBV24-1 and TRBJ1-2; D is possibly TRBD1 (5 bases). With 1 base removed from V and 7 bases from J, the gap between germline ends came to 9 bases. Looked up from germline, CDR1 is KGHDR and CDR2 is SFDVKD. The CDR3 totals 13 residues.

This clone was observed a handful of times. This chain joins TRBV7-2 and TRBJ2-7; D tentatively reads TRBD1 or TRBD2 (6 bases each). V was trimmed by 1 base and J by 4 bases, leaving 14 bases between them. This CDR3 region has 15 residues. CDR1 and CDR2 (germline): SGHTA, FQGNSA. CDR3 in DNA: TGTGCCAGCAGCTTAGTAGAGGGGGGCCTTTACGAGCAGTACTTC. It yields the protein CASSLVEGGLYEQYF.

DNA of the CDR3: TGTGCCAGCGGACAACCGAACACCGGGGAGCTGTTTTTT. Encoded protein: CASGQPNTGELFF. The J gene is TRBJ2-2, the V gene TRBV7-3; a weak D match, TRBD1 (5 bases). V was pared by 8 bases and J by 0 bases, with 7 bases between. This CDR3 comprises 13 residues. Germline V lookup: CDR1 SGHTA, CDR2 FQGTGA.

The CDR3 loop is CASSRTGLYGYTF. The CDR3 DNA reads as TGTGCCAGCAGCAGAACAGGACTCTATGGCTACACCTTC. The V and J genes are TRBV28 and TRBJ1-2, with D possibly matching TRBD1 (5 bases). The CDR3 spans 13 residues. Between the trimmed V and J ends, which lost 6 bases and 4 bases, there was a span of 12 bases. Germline V gives CDR1 MDHEN, CDR2 SYDVKM.

The chain carries TRBV18 and TRBJ2-5, with a possible D match to TRBD1 (7 bases). CDR3 length: 16 residues. Trimming stripped 0 bases from V and 1 base from J, with 12 bases between. Germline V lookup: CDR1 KGHSH, CDR2 LQKENI. The CDR3 region has the DNA TGTGCCAGCTCACCACCGGAGGGGGCGCGCCAAGAGACCCAGTACTTC. Translating it yields CASSPPEGARQETQYF.

The J gene is TRBJ2-6, the V gene TRBV15; no firm D call. The CDR3 sequence is 15 residues long. The V end was cut by 1 base, the J end by 0 bases, with 4 bases between. Germline V gene lookup returns CDR1 LNHNV and CDR2 YYDKDF (reference sequence). Here the CDR3 DNA reads TGTGCCACCAGCAGAGGGATCTCTGGGGCCAACGTCCTGACTTTC. Its translation: CATSRGISGANVLTF.

The genes are TRBV18 and TRBJ1-1, with D unresolved. The CDR3 runs to 15 residues. The germline gives CDR1 KGHSH, CDR2 LQKENI. Between the trimmed V and J ends, which lost 3 bases and 1 base, there was a span of 12 bases. CDR3 sequence: CASSPSGLPNTEAFF. CDR3 DNA sequence: TGTGCCAGCTCACCCTCGGGTCTTCCGAACACTGAAGCTTTCTTT.

This chain connects TRBV28 to TRBJ1-6; D uncertain. Per the germline V gene, CDR1 is MDHEN and CDR2 is SYDVKM. The V end lost 8 bases, the J end lost 8 bases, and 10 bases lay between the germline ends. The CDR3 is 12 residues long. The CDR3 bases are TGTGCCAGCGGGGTCGGGGATTCACCCCTCCACTTT. It yields the protein CASGVGDSPLHF.

This clone came up a few times. V is TRBV2 and J is TRBJ2-7; D perhaps matches TRBD2 (5 bases). This CDR3 comprises 14 residues. V was shortened by 6 bases and J by 2 bases, with 14 bases between the two germline ends. CDR1 SNHLY and CDR2 FYNNEI come from the germline V gene. CDR3 sequence (DNA): TGTGCCAGCAGGACCGGGAATCCGACCTACGAGCAGTACTTC. Its protein is CASRTGNPTYEQYF.

The chain employs TRBV18 and TRBJ1-4, with 9 bases that match TRBD1. The germline CDR1 and CDR2 sequences are KGHSH and LQKENI. CDR3 length: 15 amino acids. Trimming removed 3 bases from V and 5 bases from J; junction bases left unmatched: 4. CDR3 loop: CASSPRQGENEKLFF. For the CDR3, the DNA is TGTGCCAGCTCACCGCGACAGGGGGAAAATGAAAAACTGTTTTTT.

The CDR3 spells CAISVTSGSFDEQYF. In DNA form, the CDR3 reads TGTGCCATCAGTGTTACTAGCGGGAGCTTCGACGAGCAGTACTTC. The gene calls are TRBV10-3 and TRBJ2-7, with 11 bases lining up with TRBD2. CDR1 and CDR2 from the germline V gene are ENHRY and SYGVKD. The CDR3 is made up of 15 amino acids. With 4 bases clipped from V and 5 bases from J, the junction kept 7 bases outside the gene matches.

This clone appeared once. The rearrangement links TRBV20-1 to TRBJ1-2; no reliable D call. V was pared by 3 bases and J by 4 bases, with 12 bases between. Per germline, CDR1 DFQATT and CDR2 SNEGSKA (reference sequence). The CDR3 sequence is 13 residues long. CDR3 region: CSASVSTAYGYTF. For the CDR3, the DNA is TGCAGTGCTAGTGTCTCGACGGCCTATGGCTACACCTTC.